These T cell receptor beta chains were read from a single sample in a study of identical twins. MiXCR, applied by TCRdb to the 5' RACE reads, yields one record per CDR3 protein. The sample has around 490,000 distinct CDR3 sequences; 20% to 25% are singletons. These data are also associated with another study on yellow fever vaccine responses in identical twins.

Specimen: CD4+ T cells sorted from blood. The receptors come from a woman between 18 and 30 years old in good health. The CDR3 runs from the conserved cysteine through the conserved F or W. D genes are given only for firm matches. Expanded clones are given a class, and other clones once, few, many or no size at all.

NA,TRBV20-1,TRBJ2-5,few,TGCAGTGCCCCCGCTTACCCAAAAGGGGAGACCCAGTACTTC,CSAPAYPKGETQYF
TRBD1,TRBV5-1,TRBJ2-5,NA,TGCGCCAGCAGCTGGGACAGGGTAGAAGAGACCCAGTACTTC,CASSWDRVEETQYF
NA,TRBV7-2,TRBJ2-5,many,TGTGCCAGCAGCCCTCGGACTTACCAAGAGACCCAGTACTTC,CASSPRTYQETQYF
NA,TRBV12-3/TRBV12-4,TRBJ1-2,few,TGTGCCAGCAGTATCTCGCGGGAGTTCGGCTACACCTTC,CASSISREFGYTF
TRBD2,TRBV20-1,TRBJ2-7,NA,TGCAGTGCGAGCACCGGGACTAGCGGGAACTACGAGCAGTACTTC,CSASTGTSGNYEQYF
TRBD2,TRBV12-3/TRBV12-4,TRBJ2-5,NA,TGTGCCAGCAGTTCTCTCGGCGGGAGGGCCGAGGAGACCCAGTACTTC,CASSSLGGRAEETQYF
NA,TRBV28,TRBJ2-7,few,TGTGCCAGCAGTTTATGGGCAGGATTGGCCGAGCAGTACTTC,CASSLWAGLAEQYF
NA,TRBV28,TRBJ2-7,few,TGTGCCAGCACCCAACCCCCTGGGTACGAGCAGTACTTC,CASTQPPGYEQYF
TRBD2,TRBV10-1,TRBJ2-3,few,TGCGCCAGCAGTGGACCGAGGACTAGCGGGGTCTCAAACACAGATACGCAGTATTTT,CASSGPRTSGVSNTDTQYF
NA,TRBV12-3/TRBV12-4,TRBJ1-1,few,TGTGCCAGCAGTCCAGTGGGGGCAAGCACTGAAGCTTTCTTT,CASSPVGASTEAFF
TRBD1,TRBV11-2,TRBJ2-2,NA,TGTGCCAGCAGCCTCCGCCTCCCGGGACAGTTCTTCGTGTCCGGGGAGCTGTTTTTT,CASSLRLPGQFFVSGELFF
NA,TRBV29-1,TRBJ2-3,NA,TGCAGCGTCCCAAGGGACCCTTCTAGCACAGATACGCAGTATTTT,CSVPRDPSSTDTQYF
TRBD2,TRBV4-1,TRBJ2-1,few,TGCGCCAGCAGCCAAGTCCCAGCGGGAGTTTCCTACAATGAGCAGTTCTTC,CASSQVPAGVSYNEQFF
NA,TRBV15,TRBJ2-1,few,TGTGCCACCAGCAGAGAATGGGACTCGGTCTCCTACAATGAGCAGTTCTTC,CATSREWDSVSYNEQFF
NA,TRBV11-2,TRBJ2-2,NA,TGTGCCAGCAGCTTAGTAAGGGAGTACACCGGGGAGCTGTTTTTT,CASSLVREYTGELFF
TRBD2,TRBV6-1,TRBJ2-1,NA,TGTGCCAGCAGTACATATAGACTAGCGGGGTCTACGGATAGCAATGAGCAGTTCTTC,CASSTYRLAGSTDSNEQFF
NA,TRBV6-2/TRBV6-3,TRBJ1-1,NA,TGTGCCAGCACAGGGGTGAACACTGAAGCTTTCTTT,CASTGVNTEAFF
TRBD1,TRBV20-1,TRBJ1-1,NA,TGCAGTGCTCTACAGGGGGTAGGCACTGAAGCTTTCTTT,CSALQGVGTEAFF
TRBD1,TRBV20-1,TRBJ1-1,few,TGCAGTGCACCGGGACAGCGAAACACTGAAGCTTTCTTT,CSAPGQRNTEAFF
NA,TRBV11-2,TRBJ2-3,few,TGTGCCAGCAGCGTAGGAACAGGGAGCCGCACAGATACGCAGTATTTT,CASSVGTGSRTDTQYF
NA,TRBV28,TRBJ1-2,NA,TGTGCCAGCAGTTCGACACCCCGCTATGGCTACACCTTC,CASSSTPRYGYTF
NA,TRBV9,TRBJ2-3,few,TGTGCCAGCAGCGTAGGAAGGGCGGGATGGTCGACAGATACGCAGTATTTT,CASSVGRAGWSTDTQYF
NA,TRBV25-1,TRBJ2-5,few,TGTGCCAGCAGTGAATTCTGGGGGAACACCCAAGAGACCCAGTACTTC,CASSEFWGNTQETQYF
TRBD1,TRBV27,TRBJ1-3,few,TGTGCCAGCAGACCTGGGACAGTTGGGAACACCATATATTTT,CASRPGTVGNTIYF
TRBD1,TRBV18,TRBJ2-1,few,TGTGCCAGCTCACCAGGACAGGGAAGCAATGAGCAGTTCTTC,CASSPGQGSNEQFF
NA,TRBV5-1,TRBJ2-3,few,TGCGCCAGCAGCAATGAGGGGCAGGCCTTGGATACGCAGTATTTT,CASSNEGQALDTQYF
NA,TRBV5-1,TRBJ2-2,many,TGCGCCAGCAGCTTGAAAGGTCAGGTTCCGAACACCGGGGAGCTGTTTTTT,CASSLKGQVPNTGELFF
NA,TRBV20-1,TRBJ2-2,NA,TGCAGTGCTAGAGAGGTCAGCACCGGGGAGCTGTTTTTT,CSAREVSTGELFF
TRBD2,TRBV4-1,TRBJ2-1,NA,TGCGCCAGCAGCCAGGGACTAGCGGGGGGCGGTTCACATGAGCAGTTCTTC,CASSQGLAGGGSHEQFF
NA,TRBV28,TRBJ1-6,NA,TGTGCCAGCCAACTTGCCCTGAGTGTATTAAATTCACCCCTCCACTTT,CASQLALSVLNSPLHF
TRBD2,TRBV6-2/TRBV6-3,TRBJ2-1,NA,TGTGCCAGCAGAATCGAGCGGGACCGCCTTAACAATGAGCAGTTCTTC,CASRIERDRLNNEQFF
NA,TRBV5-1,TRBJ1-1,many,TGCGCCAGCAGCTTAGAGCTGGCGGGTGGCACTGAAGCTTTCTTT,CASSLELAGGTEAFF
NA,TRBV10-3,TRBJ1-1,NA,TGTGCCACCCACCGCCAAGACACCACTGAAGCTTTCTTT,CATHRQDTTEAFF
NA,TRBV10-3,TRBJ2-1,NA,TGTGCCATCAGGGCCAGTCCCGGGACAAAAAATAACAATGAGCAGTTCTTC,CAIRASPGTKNNNEQFF
NA,TRBV7-3,TRBJ2-3,few,TGTGCCAGCAGCTTAGCGGCGGGATCCACAGATACGCAGTATTTT,CASSLAAGSTDTQYF
NA,TRBV29-1,TRBJ2-2,few,TGCAGCGCCATGTTGAGTGGACCGCGGGGCACCGGGGAGCTGTTTTTT,CSAMLSGPRGTGELFF
NA,TRBV7-6,TRBJ2-5,NA,TGTGCCAGCAGCTCCGCCAAAGGGGGGCATCAAGAGACCCAGTACTTC,CASSSAKGGHQETQYF
NA,TRBV4-1,TRBJ2-3,NA,TGCGCCAGCAGCCAAGGGCAACCCGGGGATACGCAGTATTTT,CASSQGQPGDTQYF
TRBD2,TRBV4-1,TRBJ2-5,few,TGCGCCAGCAGCCGAGAGCGGGAGGGCCCAGAGACCCAGTACTTC,CASSREREGPETQYF
NA,TRBV12-3/TRBV12-4,TRBJ1-2,NA,TGTGCCAGCACCCTAAGGGCCGGGGTAAATGGCTACACCTTC,CASTLRAGVNGYTF
TRBD2,TRBV10-2,TRBJ2-1,few,TGCGCCAGCAGTGACCAGAGCGGGGGCCTGGGGAATGAGCAGTTCTTC,CASSDQSGGLGNEQFF
NA,TRBV25-1,TRBJ2-1,few,TGTGCCAGCAGTGAAATAGGAGCTAAGCAGTTCTTC,CASSEIGAKQFF
NA,TRBV6-2/TRBV6-3,TRBJ1-4,NA,TGTGCCAGCAAACGCGCGGGGAGCACTAATGAAAAACTGTTTTTT,CASKRAGSTNEKLFF
NA,TRBV5-1,TRBJ1-4,NA,TGCGCCAGCAGCTTGGGCAGGGTCGGGGAAAAACTGTTTTTT,CASSLGRVGEKLFF
NA,TRBV20-1,TRBJ2-1,NA,TGCAGTGCCCCTCCCCCCGGGGTACTAGTGGTTGAGCAGTTCTTC,CSAPPPGVLVVEQFF
TRBD1,TRBV29-1,TRBJ2-5,many,TGCAGCGTTGGGACAGGGAAAGAGACCCAGTACTTC,CSVGTGKETQYF
NA,TRBV12-3/TRBV12-4,TRBJ2-4,many,TGTGCCAGCAGGATCGGGACTTTAGCCAAAAACATTCAGTACTTC,CASRIGTLAKNIQYF
NA,TRBV10-3,TRBJ1-5,NA,TGTGCCATCAGTGAGTCGTATCAGGGGAGCAATCAGCCCCAGCATTTT,CAISESYQGSNQPQHF
NA,TRBV24-1,TRBJ1-5,few,TGTGCCACCAGTGAAAGGGGCCAGAATCAGCCCCAGCATTTT,CATSERGQNQPQHF
TRBD1,TRBV2,TRBJ2-3,many,TGTGCCAGCAGTGGACAGGGAATCACAGATACGCAGTATTTT,CASSGQGITDTQYF
NA,TRBV28,TRBJ2-3,NA,TGTGCCAGCAGTTTGCAACAGGTTAATGCAGATACGCAGTATTTT,CASSLQQVNADTQYF
NA,TRBV3-1,TRBJ2-5,NA,TGTGCCAGCAGCCGCCACGGACAAGGGATCCAAGAGACCCAGTACTTC,CASSRHGQGIQETQYF
NA,TRBV12-3/TRBV12-4,TRBJ2-4,NA,TGTGCCAGCAGTATTCGCACATTGGACATTCAGTACTTC,CASSIRTLDIQYF
NA,TRBV5-1,TRBJ2-3,NA,TGCGCCAGCAGCTTTGGGCGGCAAGACACAGATACGCAGTATTTT,CASSFGRQDTDTQYF
NA,TRBV7-2,TRBJ2-3,few,TGTGCCAGCAGCTTAGTTGCGGGAATATCAGATACGCAGTATTTT,CASSLVAGISDTQYF
NA,TRBV7-8,TRBJ1-1,few,TGTGCCAGCAGCCCGCAGAGCCGGGAGATGAACACTGAAGCTTTCTTT,CASSPQSREMNTEAFF
NA,TRBV10-3,TRBJ2-5,NA,TGTGCCATCAGTGAACGGGGGTCGACGGAGACCCTGTACTTC,CAISERGSTETLYF
TRBD1,TRBV10-3,TRBJ1-4,NA,TGTGCCATCAGGGGGACAGGGGCGGGCGAAAAACTGTTTTTT,CAIRGTGAGEKLFF
NA,TRBV20-1,TRBJ2-5,few,TGCAGTCCCCGACTTGGGGGCAGGGGGGGTGCCCAGTACTTC,CSPRLGGRGGAQYF
NA,TRBV20-1,TRBJ2-6,once,TGCAGTGCCCTCGTACTAGGGAAATTTTCAGGGGCCAACGTCCTGACTTTC,CSALVLGKFSGANVLTF